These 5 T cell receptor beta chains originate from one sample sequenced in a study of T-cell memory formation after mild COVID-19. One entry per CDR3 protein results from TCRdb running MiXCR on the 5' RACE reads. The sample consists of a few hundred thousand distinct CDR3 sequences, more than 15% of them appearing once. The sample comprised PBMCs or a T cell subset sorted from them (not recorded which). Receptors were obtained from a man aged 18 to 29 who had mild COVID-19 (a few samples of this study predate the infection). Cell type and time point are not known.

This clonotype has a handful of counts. The CDR3 spells CASSWGDRRTGELFF. CDR3 DNA: TGTGCCAGCAGCTGGGGGGATAGGCGGACCGGGGAGCTGTTTTTT. The chain joins TRBV5-6 to TRBJ2-2; D perhaps matches TRBD2 (6 bases). Germline V gene data show CDR1 as SGHDT and CDR2 as YYEEEE. CDR3 length equals 15 residues. V gave up 3 bases and J gave up 5 bases, with 14 bases separating them.

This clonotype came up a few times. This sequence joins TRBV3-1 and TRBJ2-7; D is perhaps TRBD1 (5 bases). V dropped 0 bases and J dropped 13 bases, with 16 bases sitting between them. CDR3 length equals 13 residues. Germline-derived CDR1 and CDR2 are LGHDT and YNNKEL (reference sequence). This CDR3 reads CASSQDEARAFYF. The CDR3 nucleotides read TGTGCCAGCAGCCAAGACGAGGCCAGGGCTTTCTACTTC.

CDR3 amino acids: CASSLDRGLTYEQYV. The DNA for the CDR3 is TGTGCCAGCAGCCTGGACAGGGGGTTAACGTACGAGCAGTACGTC. This chain links TRBV7-8 with TRBJ2-7; 10 nucleotides align to TRBD1. V lost 5 bases to trimming and J lost 4 bases; unmatched junction nucleotides: 8. This CDR3 has 15 residues. CDR1 SGHVS and CDR2 FQNEAQ come from the germline V gene.

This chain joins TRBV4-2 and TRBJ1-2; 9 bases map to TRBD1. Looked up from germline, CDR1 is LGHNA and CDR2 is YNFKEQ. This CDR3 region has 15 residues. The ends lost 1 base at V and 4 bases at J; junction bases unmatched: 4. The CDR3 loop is CASSQAMDRGYGYTF. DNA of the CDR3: TGTGCCAGCAGCCAAGCAATGGACAGGGGCTATGGCTACACCTTC.

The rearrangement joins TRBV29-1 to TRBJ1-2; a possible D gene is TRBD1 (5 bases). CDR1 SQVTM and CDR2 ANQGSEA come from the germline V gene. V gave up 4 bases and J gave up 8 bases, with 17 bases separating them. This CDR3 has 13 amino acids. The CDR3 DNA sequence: TGCAGCGTTGTGCCGGGGACCCTAGGGGGCTACACCTTC. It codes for CSVVPGTLGGYTF.